These 23 T cell receptor beta chains were all obtained from the same sample, sequenced in a study of CD8+ T cells in alopecia areata. The authors extracted RNA and reverse transcribed it into cDNA as the sequencing template. TCRdb keeps only in-frame clones here, not all; method: immunoSEQ multiplex PCR. The profile shows roughly 130,000 clones, approximately 53% of them singletons. Specimen: CD4+ T cells sorted from blood, collected at week 0. Source of these receptors: a human donor with alopecia areata.

The chain recombines TRBV7-2 with TRBJ2-5; 7 bases agree with TRBD2. CDR1 is SGHTA and CDR2 is FQGNSA in the germline V gene. The CDR3 spans 16 residues. V shed 1 base, J shed 1 base, and the junction held 6 bases outside the gene matches. The CDR3 here is CASSLVGGSPQETQYF. The CDR3 nucleotides read TGTGCCAGCAGCTTAGTAGGCGGGAGTCCCCAAGAGACCCAGTACTTC. Combining the CDR3 with reference TRBV7-2 and TRBJ2-5 gives the whole variable domain GAGVSQSPSNKVTEKGKDVELRCDPISGHTALYWYRQSLGQGLEFLIYFQGNSAPDKSGLPSDRFSAERTGGSVSTLTIQRTQQEDSAVYLCASSLVGGSPQETQYFGPGTRLLVL.

This clone was recorded a few times. This chain links TRBV7-9 with TRBJ2-1; D not certain. Germline V gives CDR1 SEHNR, CDR2 FQNEAQ (reference sequence). The germline V and J ends were trimmed by 5 bases and 10 bases, with 9 bases remaining between them. The CDR3 covers 11 residues. The DNA of the CDR3 is TGTGCCAGCAGCGCCGGCTTCGAGCAGTTCTTC. Translated: CASSAGFEQFF.

The V and J genes are TRBV2 and TRBJ2-7; 11 bases line up with TRBD1. Trimming cost V 7 bases and J 2 bases; bases outside gene matches: 4. The germline V gene encodes CDR1 SNHLY and CDR2 FYNNEI. This CDR3 has 14 amino acids. CDR3 region: CASTLDRGPYEQYF. In nucleotides, the CDR3 is TGTGCCAGCACCTTGGACAGGGGGCCCTACGAGCAGTACTTC.

The chain has TRBV4-3 and TRBJ2-2, with D hard to call. Germline V gives CDR1 LGHNA, CDR2 YSLEER. The CDR3 runs 18 residues. V lost 0 bases and J lost 5, with 19 bases in between. CDR3: CASSQDFGPRADTGELFF. The DNA for the CDR3 is TGCGCCAGCAGCCAAGATTTTGGCCCTCGGGCGGATACCGGGGAGCTGTTTTTT.

The chain uses TRBV19 and TRBJ2-1; D not resolved. Germline CDR1 and CDR2: LNHDA and SQIVND (reference sequence). The CDR3 consists of 15 residues. V lost 3 bases and J lost 7, with 16 bases in between. CDR3 DNA: TGTGCCAGTAGTATTCCCCGCCGGCGTGGAAATGAGCAGTTCTTC. It yields the protein CASSIPRRRGNEQFF.

The V gene is TRBV2, the J gene TRBJ2-7; the match to TRBD2 covers 13 bases. J gave up 2 bases and V 6 bases, and 4 bases lay outside the gene matches. The CDR3 extends over 15 amino acids. Germline CDR1 reads SNHLY; CDR2 reads FYNNEI. CDR3 amino acids: CASRPGLAGAYEQYF. The CDR3 DNA is TGTGCCAGCAGGCCTGGACTAGCGGGAGCCTACGAGCAGTACTTC.

This clone was counted only a few times. The gene calls are TRBV21-1 and TRBJ2-3. TRBV21-1 is deemed a pseudogene. CDR3 length: 14 amino acids. CDR3 region: CASSTRRTTDTQYF. The DNA of the CDR3 is TGTGCCAGCAGCACCCGGCGGACGACAGATACGCAGTATTTT.

The rearrangement uses TRBV7-2 and TRBJ1-1, with a weak D call TRBD1 (6 bases). Deletions cut 5 bases from V and 2 bases from J, with 15 bases between. Germline V lookup: CDR1 SGHTA, CDR2 FQGNSA. The CDR3 is made up of 15 amino acids. The CDR3 DNA is TGTGCCAGCAGCCGGTCCTTGGGGGCTAACACTGAAGCTTTCTTT. Its translation is CASSRSLGANTEAFF.

The chain employs TRBV4-1 and TRBJ2-7; D perhaps matches TRBD1 (6 bases). Trimming removed 1 base from V and 0 bases from J, with 10 bases in between. The CDR3 sequence is 15 residues long. Germline V gene data show CDR1 as MGHRA and CDR2 as YSYEKL. Here the CDR3 DNA reads TGCGCCAGCAGCCAAGGTTCCAGGGGCTCCTACGAGCAGTACTTC. Residues: CASSQGSRGSYEQYF.

Only a few counts were recorded for this clone. The rearrangement uses TRBV23-1 and TRBJ2-3; perhaps TRBD1 as D (5 bases). TRBV23-1 carries the ORF label, with uncertain function. CDR3 length: 16 amino acids. V lost 5 bases to trimming and J lost 4 bases, with 19 bases between them. CDR3 in DNA: TGCGCCAGCAGTTGGGTTGTGGCAGGGTCCCCAGATACGCAGTATTTT. Its translation is CASSWVVAGSPDTQYF.

In nucleotides, the CDR3 is TGCGCCAGCAGGCTACAGGGGGAGAACACTGAAGCTTTCTTT. The encoded protein is CASRLQGENTEAFF. V is TRBV5-1 and J is TRBJ1-1, with TRBD1 matching over 8 bases. The CDR3 runs to 14 residues. J lost 1 base, V lost 5 bases, and 4 bases had no gene match. Germline CDR1 reads SGHRS; CDR2 reads YFSETQ. The whole variable domain, remainder taken from reference TRBV5-1 and TRBJ1-1, is KAGVTQTPRYLIKTRGQQVTLSCSPISGHRSVSWYQQTPGQGLQFLFEYFSETQRNKGNFPGRFSGRQFSNSRSEMNVSTLELGDSALYLCASRLQGENTEAFFGQGTRLTVV.

This chain uses TRBV2 with TRBJ2-3; D remains unclear. The germline V gene has CDR1 SNHLY and CDR2 FYNNEI. This CDR3 has 15 residues. Trimming removed 1 base at V and 0 bases at J, with 8 bases between. The DNA for the CDR3 is TGTGCCAGCAGTGAAGTCGGTCTTAGCACAGATACGCAGTATTTT. Amino acid sequence: CASSEVGLSTDTQYF.

This clone has only one observation. The rearrangement uses TRBV29-1 and TRBJ2-2, with D possibly being TRBD1 or TRBD2 (5 bases each). CDR3 size: 11 residues. Trimming left V 5 bases short and J 7 bases short, with 8 bases between. CDR1 and CDR2 (germline): SQVTM, ANQGSEA. The CDR3 sequence is CSVRGGGELFF. The CDR3 nucleotides read TGCAGCGTTCGGGGCGGCGGGGAGCTGTTTTTT.

There are a few counts of this clone. The chain couples TRBV6-6 to TRBJ1-1; TRBD1 is a possible D gene (5 bases). The CDR3 has 13 residues. Trimming left V 6 bases short and J 10 bases short, with 18 bases between. Germline CDR1 reads MNHNY; CDR2 reads SVGAGI (reference sequence). The CDR3 DNA reads as TGTGCCAGCAGGGAAGGGGCGGGTGGTAGAGCTTTCTTT. Translation gives CASREGAGGRAFF.

The V call is TRBV2, the J call TRBJ2-7; perhaps TRBD1 as D (5 bases). V was trimmed by 10 bases and J by 0 bases, leaving 16 bases between them. Germline-derived CDR1 and CDR2 are SNHLY and FYNNEI. This CDR3 contains 14 residues. CDR3 region: CAIQMRQHSYEQYF. Written as DNA, the CDR3 is TGTGCCATACAAATGAGACAGCACTCCTACGAGCAGTACTTC.

This clone turned up a few times. The rearrangement uses TRBV19 and TRBJ1-5; possible D gene TRBD1, 5 bases. Germline CDR1 LNHDA, CDR2 SQIVND (reference sequence). With 0 bases removed from V and 2 bases from J, the gap between germline ends came to 8 bases. This CDR3 is 15 amino acids long. CDR3 region: CASSIDRGGNQPQHF. For the CDR3, the DNA is TGTGCCAGTAGTATAGATCGGGGGGGCAATCAGCCCCAGCATTTT.

V usage is TRBV5-1 and J usage is TRBJ2-7; tentatively, D is TRBD1 (5 bases). The ends were cut back, 0 bases at V and 2 bases at J, with 9 bases in the middle. The CDR3 sequence is 14 residues long. Germline V gives CDR1 SGHRS, CDR2 YFSETQ. CDR3 DNA sequence: TGCGCCAGCAGCTTGGTAACAGGTACCTACGAGCAGTACTTC. It translates to CASSLVTGTYEQYF.

The sample holds a few counts of this clone. The CDR3 reads CSVESGGAGEQYF. The DNA for the CDR3 is TGCAGCGTTGAAAGTGGGGGGGCCGGTGAGCAGTACTTC. The gene calls are TRBV29-1 and TRBJ2-7, with D possibly being TRBD2 (7 bases). The V gene lost 2 bases and the J gene lost 7 bases, with 15 bases spanning the gap. CDR1 and CDR2 from the germline V gene are SQVTM and ANQGSEA. CDR3 length equals 13 residues.

This sequence joins TRBV6-5 and TRBJ1-1; 9 nucleotides agree with TRBD1. Germline V gives CDR1 MNHEY, CDR2 SVGAGI. V was clipped by 6 bases and J by 3 bases; unmatched bases: 5. This CDR3 comprises 14 residues. The CDR3 DNA is TGTGCCAGCAGAGAAAGGGACAGGGACACTGAAGCTTTCTTT. Protein product: CASRERDRDTEAFF.

This clone was seen a handful of times. The chain combines TRBV19 with TRBJ1-1; 9 positions agree with TRBD1. V gave up 5 bases and J gave up 11 bases; unmatched junction bases: 9. CDR1 is LNHDA, CDR2 SQIVND, per germline (reference sequence). The CDR3 consists of 13 residues. The CDR3 nucleotides are TGTGCCAGTAGTCCCGACCGGGACAGGGCTGCTTTCTTT. Its translation: CASSPDRDRAAFF.

This clone was picked up a small number of times. This chain uses TRBV29-1 with TRBJ2-1, with no clear D. Germline loops: CDR1 SQVTM, CDR2 ANQGSEA. The CDR3 consists of 14 residues. V lost 3 bases and J 7 bases, leaving 16 bases between the germline ends. The CDR3 loop is CSVDIGPRSNEQFF. CDR3 coding DNA: TGCAGCGTTGATATCGGGCCCCGGTCTAATGAGCAGTTCTTC.

The CDR3 sequence: CASSGTPNTEAFF. DNA of the CDR3: TGTGCCAGCTCCGGGACACCGAACACTGAAGCTTTCTTT. This chain connects TRBV18 to TRBJ1-1, with D possibly being TRBD1 (6 bases). The V gene lost 6 bases and the J gene lost 1 base, with 9 bases spanning the gap. Germline CDR1 and CDR2: KGHSH and LQKENI. This CDR3 spans 13 amino acids.

This clone was seen a few times. V usage is TRBV6-1 and J usage is TRBJ2-1; 11 nucleotides match TRBD2. The germline V gene has CDR1 MNHNS and CDR2 SASEGT. J lost 8 bases, V lost 4 bases, and 10 bases had no gene match. CDR3 length: 16 amino acids. Here the CDR3 reads CASSAVAGGRFHEQFF. CDR3 bases: TGTGCCAGCAGTGCAGTAGCGGGGGGGCGATTCCATGAGCAGTTCTTC.